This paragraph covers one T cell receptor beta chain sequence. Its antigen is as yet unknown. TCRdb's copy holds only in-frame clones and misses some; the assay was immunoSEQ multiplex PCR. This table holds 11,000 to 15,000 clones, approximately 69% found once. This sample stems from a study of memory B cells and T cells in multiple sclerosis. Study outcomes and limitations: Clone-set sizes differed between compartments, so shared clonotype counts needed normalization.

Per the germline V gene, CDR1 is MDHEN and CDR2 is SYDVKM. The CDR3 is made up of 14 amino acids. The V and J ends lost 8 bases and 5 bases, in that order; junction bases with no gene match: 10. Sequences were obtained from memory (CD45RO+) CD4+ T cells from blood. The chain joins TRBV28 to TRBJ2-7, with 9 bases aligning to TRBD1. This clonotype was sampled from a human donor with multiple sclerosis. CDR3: CASATGGARNEQYF. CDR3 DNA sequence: TGTGCCAGCGCCACAGGGGGCGCAAGGAACGAGCAGTACTTC.